What follows are 2 T cell receptor beta chains derived from one specimen sequenced in a study of T-cell memory formation after mild COVID-19. TCRdb used MiXCR to reprocess the 5' RACE reads, holding one entry per CDR3 protein. The sample holds some 210,000 distinct CDR3 sequences; around 18% are singletons and the top ten take 2.4%. The sample taken for sequencing was PBMCs or a T cell subset sorted from them (not recorded which). These receptors were obtained from an adult woman who had mild COVID-19 (a few samples of this study predate the infection). Cell type and time point are not known.

The rearrangement links TRBV27 to TRBJ2-4; TRBD2 matches at 14 bases. The CDR3 covers 13 residues. Germline values: CDR1 MNHEY, CDR2 SMNVEV (reference sequence). V shed 8 bases and J 15 bases; nucleotides not matched to a gene: 9. This CDR3 is CASRSGLAGAWYF. In DNA form, the CDR3 reads TGTGCCAGCCGATCGGGACTAGCGGGGGCCTGGTACTTC.

The table lists this clonotype with many counts. This chain links TRBV5-1 with TRBJ2-3, with D possibly being TRBD2 (5 bases). The CDR3 extends over 14 amino acids. V lost 4 bases to trimming and J lost 4 bases, with 13 bases between them. The germline V gene encodes CDR1 SGHRS and CDR2 YFSETQ. The CDR3 DNA reads TGCGCCAGCAGCGCCGGGCCCGGGGCAGATACGCAGTATTTT. This gives the protein CASSAGPGADTQYF.